The present entry profiles one T cell receptor beta chain with its context. Its specificity is unknown. This CDR3 spans 15 amino acids. Per germline, CDR1 MNHEY and CDR2 SVGAGI. V shed 2 bases and J shed 2 bases, with 10 bases lying between them. The sample comes from a study of tumor and adjacent non-tumor tissue in lung cancer. Broader study findings: Tumor tissue had significantly higher TCR diversity than normal lung. Normal lung showed higher cumulative top 100 clone frequency than tumor.

No cell sorting was done before RNA was extracted from the tissue. Donors were chemotherapy-naive, newly diagnosed lung cancer surgical patients in China, August–late 2014. The library came from three nested PCR rounds adapted from ARM-PCR protocols. TCRdb re-called the multiplex PCR reads with MiXCR, one entry per CDR3 protein. The data show roughly 200,000 distinct CDR3 sequences, 71% seen once. Sequencing was performed on lung tumor tissue. The sequence came from a man in his 60s with non-small cell lung cancer. The rearrangement links TRBV6-5 to TRBJ2-1; perhaps D is TRBD1 or TRBD2 (5 bases each). CDR3 protein: CASSYGGVTYNEQFF. CDR3 DNA sequence: TGTGCCAGCAGTTACGGGGGTGTAACCTACAATGAGCAGTTCTTC.